Below are 17 T cell receptor beta chains sequenced from a single sample in a study of cytomegalovirus exposure and HLA in healthy donors. Here immunoSEQ multiplex PCR was the method, and the copy in TCRdb shows in-frame clones only, minus some. This table has hundreds of thousands of clones, about nine tenths appearing once. Sequenced input: PBMCs. These receptors were obtained from a woman between 18 and 29 years old in good health and CMV-seronegative.

This chain joins TRBV2 and TRBJ1-6; no clear D gene. Germline CDR1 SNHLY, CDR2 FYNNEI. The CDR3 covers 14 residues. Trimming took off 2 bases at V and 9 bases at J, with 11 bases between the two ends. The CDR3 sequence is CASSENPRVSPLHF. Here the CDR3 DNA reads TGTGCCAGCAGTGAAAATCCCCGGGTTTCACCCCTCCACTTT.

The J gene is TRBJ2-2, the V gene TRBV9; 7 nucleotides agree with TRBD2. The V and J ends lost 0 bases and 7 bases, in that order; junction bases with no gene match: 6. Germline loops: CDR1 SGDLS, CDR2 YYNGEE. The CDR3 extends over 15 amino acids. In nucleotides, the CDR3 is TGTGCCAGCAGCGTAGATGGGAGGGTCGTCGGGGAGCTGTTTTTT. Translating it yields CASSVDGRVVGELFF.

This chain links TRBV6-6 with TRBJ1-2; TRBD1 matches at 8 bases. J was trimmed by 1 base and V by 6 bases; bases with no gene match: 7. This CDR3 contains 15 residues. Germline CDR1 reads MNHNY; CDR2 reads SVGAGI (reference sequence). The CDR3 loop is CASRPATGDNYGYTF. As DNA, the CDR3 is TGTGCCAGCAGACCCGCGACAGGGGATAACTATGGCTACACCTTC.

This chain joins TRBV2 and TRBJ2-5, with D perhaps matching TRBD1 (5 bases). Deletions cut 7 bases from V and 2 bases from J, with 11 bases between. CDR1 SNHLY and CDR2 FYNNEI come from the germline V gene. This CDR3 contains 13 residues. CDR3 nucleotide sequence: TGTGCCAGCACAGACAGTGTACAAGAGACCCAGTACTTC. This translates into CASTDSVQETQYF.

The CDR3 sequence: CASRDRAYTEAFF. CDR3 nucleotides: TGTGCCAGCCGGGACAGGGCTTACACTGAAGCTTTCTTT. This chain joins TRBV19 and TRBJ1-1; 9 bases map to TRBD1. The CDR3 has 13 amino acids. CDR1 is LNHDA and CDR2 is SQIVND in the germline V gene (reference sequence). Trimming took 9 bases from V and 3 from J; bases not matched to a gene: 5.

The rearrangement uses TRBV6-5 and TRBJ1-5, with TRBD1 matching over 9 bases. Germline V lookup: CDR1 MNHEY, CDR2 SVGAGI. The CDR3 has 13 residues. Unmatched junction bases numbered 4, after V lost 6 bases and J lost 7 bases. CDR3 in amino acids: CASRQGAHQPQHF. CDR3 sequence (DNA): TGTGCCAGCAGACAGGGGGCCCACCAGCCCCAGCATTTT.

This chain connects TRBV5-8 to TRBJ1-1, with D perhaps matching TRBD1 (5 bases). CDR3 length: 11 amino acids. In germline, CDR1 is SGHTS, CDR2 YDEGEE. The CDR3 sequence: CACREDTEAFF. The DNA of the CDR3 is TGTGCTTGCAGGGAGGACACTGAAGCTTTCTTT.

Only one count was recorded for this clone. This sequence joins TRBV4-1 and TRBJ2-1; 7 bases align to TRBD2. Germline V lookup: CDR1 MGHRA, CDR2 YSYEKL. The CDR3 has 15 amino acids. The V and J ends lost 1 base and 7 bases, in that order; junction bases with no gene match: 7. This chain's CDR3 is CASSQAGGPKNEQFF. The CDR3, as DNA: TGCGCCAGCAGCCAAGCGGGGGGACCTAAAAATGAGCAGTTCTTC.

The genes are TRBV28 and TRBJ2-7; 7 bases are shared with TRBD1. The CDR3 is 13 amino acids. Germline assignment: CDR1 MDHEN and CDR2 SYDVKM. Losses at the gene ends were 2 bases for V and 5 bases for J; bases not matched to a gene: 3. The CDR3 reads CASSLRGQHEQYF. The CDR3 coding sequence is TGTGCCAGCAGTTTAAGGGGGCAGCACGAGCAGTACTTC.

This chain uses TRBV7-9 with TRBJ2-1, with 13 bases that match TRBD2. Germline loops: CDR1 SEHNR, CDR2 FQNEAQ (reference sequence). With V trimmed by 4 bases and J by 7 bases, 7 bases remained unmatched. CDR3 length: 16 amino acids. The CDR3 spells CASSSPGLAGWNEQFF. For the CDR3, the DNA is TGTGCCAGCAGCTCCCCGGGACTAGCGGGGTGGAATGAGCAGTTCTTC.

This clone was recorded a few times. The gene calls are TRBV2 and TRBJ2-2; TRBD2 matches 12 bases. CDR1 and CDR2 from the germline V gene are SNHLY and FYNNEI. The CDR3 runs to 16 residues. V shed 6 bases, J shed 3 bases, and the junction held 5 bases outside the gene matches. The CDR3 nucleotides read TGTGCCAGCAGAGATAGACTAGCGGGAGACACCGGGGAGCTGTTTTTT. This translates into CASRDRLAGDTGELFF. Based on the CDR3 plus reference TRBV2 and TRBJ2-2, the full variable domain is EPEVTQTPSHQVTQMGQEVILRCVPISNHLYFYWYRQILGQKVEFLVSFYNNEISEKSEIFDDQFSVERPDGSNFTLKIRSTKLEDSAMYFCASRDRLAGDTGELFFGEGSRLTVL.

The chain has TRBV5-1 and TRBJ1-5; 7 bases match TRBD1. After removal of 2 bases from V and 6 bases from J, the junction contained 5 bases not matched to a gene. The CDR3 runs 14 residues. The V gene's germline CDR1 is SGHRS and CDR2 YFSETQ. CDR3 bases: TGCGCCAGCAGCTTAGAGGGGGCAGGTCAGCCCCAGCATTTT. Protein product: CASSLEGAGQPQHF.

This clone was recorded only once. This chain joins TRBV6-5 and TRBJ1-1, with no clear D. The CDR3 loop spans 13 amino acids. V was cut by 2 bases and J by 11 bases, with 15 bases left in between. Germline loops: CDR1 MNHEY, CDR2 SVGAGI. This chain's CDR3 is CASSYNGSPTAFF. Here the CDR3 DNA reads TGTGCCAGCAGTTACAACGGTTCCCCAACGGCTTTCTTT.

The gene calls are TRBV5-1 and TRBJ1-5; TRBD1 matches 10 bases. This CDR3 comprises 15 residues. Trimming removed 4 bases from V and 5 bases from J; junction bases left unmatched: 6. Germline CDR1 is SGHRS and CDR2 is YFSETQ. The CDR3 nucleotides are TGCGCCAGCAGCATTGGGACAGGGGTTGATCAGCCCCAGCATTTT. Amino acids: CASSIGTGVDQPQHF.

This chain connects TRBV9 to TRBJ2-1, with TRBD1 matching 8 bases. The CDR3 has 12 residues. Germline V CDR1 and CDR2: SGDLS, YYNGEE. V shed 0 bases, J shed 15 bases, and the junction held 5 bases outside the gene matches. The CDR3 sequence is CASSVAAGGLFF. DNA of the CDR3: TGTGCCAGCAGCGTAGCGGCAGGGGGCCTGTTCTTC. Full variable domain (outside the CDR3, taken from reference TRBV9 and TRBJ2-1): DSGVTQTPKHLITATGQRVTLRCSPRSGDLSVYWYQQSLDQGLQFLIQYYNGEERAKGNILERFSAQQFPDLHSELNLSSLELGDSALYFCASSVAAGGLFFGPGTRLTVL.

CDR3 region: CASSFWGGSEQYF. DNA for the CDR3: TGTGCCAGCAGCTTTTGGGGCGGGAGCGAGCAGTACTTC. The chain employs TRBV7-6 and TRBJ2-7; 7 bases are a match to TRBD2. The germline gives CDR1 SGHVS, CDR2 FNYEAQ. This CDR3 region has 13 residues. V gave up 3 bases and J gave up 6 bases; unmatched junction bases: 5.

This rearrangement joins TRBV5-1 to TRBJ2-6; 8 bases match TRBD1. The V segment lost 4 bases and the J segment 0 bases; nucleotides outside the gene matches: 6. CDR3 length: 17 amino acids. Looked up from germline, CDR1 is SGHRS and CDR2 is YFSETQ. DNA of the CDR3: TGCGCCAGCAGCCCAGGACAGGGTAGCTCTGGGGCCAACGTCCTGACTTTC. This codes for CASSPGQGSSGANVLTF.